Many counts were recorded for the clone carrying this T cell receptor (beta chain). The data are from a study of T-cell memory formation after mild COVID-19. TCRdb re-derived calls from the 5' RACE reads in MiXCR, one entry per CDR3 protein. Among 14,000 to 15,000 distinct CDR3 sequences listed, roughly 23% were seen once. Germline CDR1 and CDR2: SGHTA and FQGNSA. The V end lost 4 bases, the J end lost 0 bases, and 11 bases lay between the germline ends. The CDR3 runs 15 residues. Sequences were obtained from PBMCs or a T cell subset sorted from them (not recorded which). The chain employs TRBV7-2 and TRBJ2-3; possible D gene TRBD1, 5 bases. The clonotype originates from a man between 18 and 29 years old who had mild COVID-19 (a few samples of this study predate the infection). Cell type and time point are not known. The CDR3 nucleotides are TGTGCCAGCAGCTCTTGGACATCTAGCACAGATACGCAGTATTTT. This sequence encodes CASSSWTSSTDTQYF.